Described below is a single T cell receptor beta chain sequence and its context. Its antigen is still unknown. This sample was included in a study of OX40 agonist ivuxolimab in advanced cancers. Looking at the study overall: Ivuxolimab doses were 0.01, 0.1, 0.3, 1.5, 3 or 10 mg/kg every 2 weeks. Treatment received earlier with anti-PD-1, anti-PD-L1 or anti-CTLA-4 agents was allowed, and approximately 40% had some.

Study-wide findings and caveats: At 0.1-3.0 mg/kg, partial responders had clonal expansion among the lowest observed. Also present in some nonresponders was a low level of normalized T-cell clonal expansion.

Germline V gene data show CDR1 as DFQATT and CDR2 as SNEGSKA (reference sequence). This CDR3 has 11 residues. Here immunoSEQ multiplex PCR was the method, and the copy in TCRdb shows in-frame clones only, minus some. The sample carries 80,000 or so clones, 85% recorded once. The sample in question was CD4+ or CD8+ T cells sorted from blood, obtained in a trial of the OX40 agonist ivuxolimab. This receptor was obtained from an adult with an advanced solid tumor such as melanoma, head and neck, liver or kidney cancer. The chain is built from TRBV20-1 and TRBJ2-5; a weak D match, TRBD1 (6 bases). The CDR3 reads CGLDSQETQYF. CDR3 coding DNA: TGCGGGTTGGACAGCCAAGAGACCCAGTACTTC.